What follows are 9 T cell receptor beta chains derived from one specimen sequenced in a study of shared clonotypes between healthy human individuals (dated by TCRdb to 2020 to 2021). The method behind the library was the immunoSEQ multiplex PCR assay. TCRdb took this table from immuneACCESS and kept in-frame rearrangements with V and J called. Such tables lack part of the clones; where checked against another copy, unresolved V genes explain under half of the gap, and the rest is unexplained. In all, the sample holds more than 450,000 clones, and around 74% of those were seen once. The leading ten clones occupy 10% to 15% of the sample. Sample: PBMCs. These receptor sequences come from a woman in her forties in good health. Some clones in this sample may be carry-over from other donors' samples.

The chain couples TRBV28 to TRBJ2-7; 12 nucleotides match TRBD2. The germline V gene encodes CDR1 MDHEN and CDR2 SYDVKM. The CDR3 runs 16 residues. Germline trimming cut 2 bases from V and 4 bases from J; bases unmatched to any gene: 6. The CDR3 nucleotides read TGTGCCAGCAGTTTACCCCTAGCGGGAGGGCCTTACGAGCAGTACTTC. It is translated as CASSLPLAGGPYEQYF.

The chain is built from TRBV15 and TRBJ2-5; D tentatively reads TRBD1 or TRBD2 (5 bases each). CDR1 is LNHNV, CDR2 YYDKDF, per germline (reference sequence). V was shortened by 4 bases and J by 1 base, with 13 bases between the two germline ends. This CDR3 is 15 amino acids long. The DNA of the CDR3 is TGTGCCACCAGCACACGACGAGGGGTCCAAGAGACCCAGTACTTC. Residues: CATSTRRGVQETQYF. Full variable domain (remainder filled in from reference TRBV15 and TRBJ2-5): DAMVIQNPRYQVTQFGKPVTLSCSQTLNHNVMYWYQQKSSQAPKLLFHYYDKDFNNEADTPDNFQSRRPNTSFCFLDIRSPGLGDTAMYLCATSTRRGVQETQYFGPGTRLLVL.

The V and J genes are TRBV12-5 and TRBJ1-1; 8 nucleotides line up with TRBD1. V dropped 2 bases and J dropped 1; count of bases not matched to a gene: 9. The CDR3 consists of 17 residues. Germline CDR1 is LGHNT and CDR2 is FRNRAP. CDR3 residues: CASGLPRTGQWNTEAFF. CDR3 nucleotide sequence: TGTGCTAGTGGTTTGCCCCGGACAGGGCAGTGGAACACTGAAGCTTTCTTT. Full variable domain (remainder filled in from reference TRBV12-5 and TRBJ1-1): DARVTQTPRHKVTEMGQEVTMRCQPILGHNTVFWYRQTMMQGLELLAYFRNRAPLDDSGMPKDRFSAEMPDATLATLKIQPSEPRDSAVYFCASGLPRTGQWNTEAFFGQGTRLTVV.

The sample holds one count of this clone. Other DNA sequences in the same sample also yield this CDR3. The V and J genes are TRBV28 and TRBJ1-5, with D possibly matching TRBD1 (6 bases). The CDR3 spans 12 residues. Trimming took 5 bases from V and 6 from J, leaving 8 bases between them. Germline V CDR1 and CDR2: MDHEN, SYDVKM. CDR3 residues: CASSIRGQPQHF. The CDR3 coding sequence is TGTGCCAGCAGTATCAGGGGTCAGCCCCAGCATTTT.

Only a few counts were recorded for this clone. The V and J genes are TRBV28 and TRBJ2-7, with 7 bases lining up with TRBD1. Unmatched junction bases numbered 12, after V lost 6 bases and J lost 4 bases. The CDR3 consists of 15 residues. Germline V gives CDR1 MDHEN, CDR2 SYDVKM. DNA for the CDR3: TGTGCCAGCAGGAAGTCGGACAGGCGGCCGTACGAGCAGTACTTC. It yields the protein CASRKSDRRPYEQYF. Filled out from reference TRBV28 and TRBJ2-7, the complete variable domain reads DVKVTQSSRYLVKRTGEKVFLECVQDMDHENMFWYRQDPGLGLRLIYFSYDVKMKEKGDIPEGYSVSREKKERFSLILESASTNQTSMYLCASRKSDRRPYEQYFGPGTRLTVT.

The rearrangement uses TRBV5-1 and TRBJ2-1; the match to TRBD2 covers 7 bases. V dropped 1 base and J dropped 7; count of bases not matched to a gene: 8. The CDR3 totals 15 residues. Germline-derived CDR1 and CDR2 are SGHRS and YFSETQ. CDR3 sequence reads: CASSLMGGSSNEQFF. CDR3 in DNA: TGCGCCAGCAGCTTGATGGGCGGGAGTTCGAATGAGCAGTTCTTC.

This clone appeared once. This chain uses TRBV2 with TRBJ2-1, with a possible D match to TRBD2 (5 bases). Trimming shortened V by 4 bases and J by 9 bases, and 13 bases separated the two germline ends. Per germline, CDR1 SNHLY and CDR2 FYNNEI. This CDR3 comprises 13 residues. The CDR3 spells CASSVWPRGEQFF. CDR3 bases: TGTGCCAGCAGTGTCTGGCCCCGGGGTGAGCAGTTCTTC.

The rearrangement links TRBV5-1 to TRBJ2-5, with 8 bases aligning to TRBD2. The V and J ends lost 7 bases and 4 bases, in that order; junction bases with no gene match: 6. Looked up from germline, CDR1 is SGHRS and CDR2 is YFSETQ. This CDR3 contains 13 residues. CDR3 sequence reads: CASGLAEGETQYF. CDR3 nucleotide sequence: TGCGCCAGCGGACTAGCTGAAGGAGAGACCCAGTACTTC.

This chain links TRBV30 with TRBJ2-5; D assignment may be TRBD1 or TRBD2 (5 bases each). CDR3 length: 10 residues. CDR1 and CDR2 from the germline V gene are GTSNPN and SVGIG (reference sequence). CDR3 region: CAGGRETQYF. CDR3 in DNA: TGTGCTGGGGGAAGGGAGACCCAGTACTTC.